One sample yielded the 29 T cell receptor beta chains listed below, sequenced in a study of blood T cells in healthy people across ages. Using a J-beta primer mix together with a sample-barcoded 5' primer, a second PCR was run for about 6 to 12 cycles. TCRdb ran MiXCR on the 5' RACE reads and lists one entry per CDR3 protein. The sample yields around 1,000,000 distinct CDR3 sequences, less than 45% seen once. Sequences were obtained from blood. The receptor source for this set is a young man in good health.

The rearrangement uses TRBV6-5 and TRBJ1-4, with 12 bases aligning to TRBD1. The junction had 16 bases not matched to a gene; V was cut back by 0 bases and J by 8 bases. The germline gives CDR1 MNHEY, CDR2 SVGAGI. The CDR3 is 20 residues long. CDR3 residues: CASSYSRAGTGGRPEEKLFF. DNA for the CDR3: TGTGCCAGCAGTTACTCCCGGGCCGGGACAGGGGGCCGACCTGAAGAAAAACTGTTTTTT.

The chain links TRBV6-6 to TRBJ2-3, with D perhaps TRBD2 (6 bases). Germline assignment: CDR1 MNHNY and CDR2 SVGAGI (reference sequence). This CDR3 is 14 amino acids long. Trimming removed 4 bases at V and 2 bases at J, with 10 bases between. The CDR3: CASSWKGLTDTQYF. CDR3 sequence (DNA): TGTGCCAGCAGTTGGAAGGGACTCACAGATACGCAGTATTTT.

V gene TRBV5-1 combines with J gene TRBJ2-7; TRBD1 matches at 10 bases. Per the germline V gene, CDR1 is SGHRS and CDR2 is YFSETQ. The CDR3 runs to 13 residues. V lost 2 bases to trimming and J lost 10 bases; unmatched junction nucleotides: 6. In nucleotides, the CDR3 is TGCGCCAGCAGCTTCGGACAGGGGGACCCTCAGTACTTC. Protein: CASSFGQGDPQYF. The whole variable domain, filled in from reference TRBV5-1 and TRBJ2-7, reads KAGVTQTPRYLIKTRGQQVTLSCSPISGHRSVSWYQQTPGQGLQFLFEYFSETQRNKGNFPGRFSGRQFSNSRSEMNVSTLELGDSALYLCASSFGQGDPQYFGPGTRLTVT.

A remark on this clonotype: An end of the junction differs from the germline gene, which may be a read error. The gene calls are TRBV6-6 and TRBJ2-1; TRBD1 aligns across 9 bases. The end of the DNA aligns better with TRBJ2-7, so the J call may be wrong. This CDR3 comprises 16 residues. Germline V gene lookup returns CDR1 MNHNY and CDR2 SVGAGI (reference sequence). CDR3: CANSDYGTGNYNEQYF. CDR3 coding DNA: TGTGCCAACAGTGACTACGGGACAGGGAATTACAATGAGCAGTACTTC.

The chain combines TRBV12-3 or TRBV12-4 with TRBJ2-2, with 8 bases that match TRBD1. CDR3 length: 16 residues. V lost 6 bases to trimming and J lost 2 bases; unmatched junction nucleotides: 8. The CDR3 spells CASRDPRGLNTGELFF. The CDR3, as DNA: TGTGCCAGCAGAGACCCCAGGGGGCTAAACACCGGGGAGCTGTTTTTT.

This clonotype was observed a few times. The CDR3 DNA reads TGTGCCAGCAGCCCCGCGCGGGGGAACACTGAAGCTTTCTTT. Translated: CASSPARGNTEAFF. The V call is TRBV9, the J call TRBJ1-1; no reliable D call. Germline CDR1 is SGDLS and CDR2 is YYNGEE. The V end lost 4 bases, the J end lost 1 base, and 11 bases lay between the germline ends. CDR3 length: 14 amino acids.

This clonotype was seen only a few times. In DNA form, the CDR3 reads TGTGCCAGCAGCCCGGACTACCTTTCCACAGATACGCAGTATTTT. This translates into CASSPDYLSTDTQYF. J is TRBJ2-3 and V is TRBV7-9; possible D gene TRBD2, 6 bases. Trimming took off 5 bases at V and 2 bases at J, with 14 bases between the two ends. The CDR3 consists of 15 residues. Germline assignment: CDR1 SEHNR and CDR2 FQNEAQ (reference sequence).

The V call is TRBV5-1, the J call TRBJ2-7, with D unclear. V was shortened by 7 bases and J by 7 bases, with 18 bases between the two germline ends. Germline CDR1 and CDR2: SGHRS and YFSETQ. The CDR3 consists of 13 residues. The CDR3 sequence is CASELDRSNEQYF. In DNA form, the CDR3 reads TGCGCCAGCGAGCTTGATCGGTCCAATGAGCAGTACTTC.

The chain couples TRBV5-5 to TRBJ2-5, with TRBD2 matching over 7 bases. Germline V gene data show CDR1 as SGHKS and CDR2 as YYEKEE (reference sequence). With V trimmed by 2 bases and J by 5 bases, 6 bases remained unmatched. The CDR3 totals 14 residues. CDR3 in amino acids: CASSFNMGGETQYF. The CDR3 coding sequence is TGTGCCAGCAGCTTTAACATGGGAGGGGAGACCCAGTACTTC.

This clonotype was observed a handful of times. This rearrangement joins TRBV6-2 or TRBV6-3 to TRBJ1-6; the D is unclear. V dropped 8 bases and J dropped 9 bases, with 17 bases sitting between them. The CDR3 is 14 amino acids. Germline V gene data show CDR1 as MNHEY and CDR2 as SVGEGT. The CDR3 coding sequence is TGTGCCAGCGGGGTAGAAGGGATGAGTTCACCCCTCCACTTT. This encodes CASGVEGMSSPLHF.

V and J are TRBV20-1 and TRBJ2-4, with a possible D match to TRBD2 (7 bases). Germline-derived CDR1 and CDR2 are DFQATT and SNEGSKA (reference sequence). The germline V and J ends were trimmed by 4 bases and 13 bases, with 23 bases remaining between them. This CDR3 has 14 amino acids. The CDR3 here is CSATDGGAYNEQYF. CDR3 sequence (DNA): TGCAGTGCTACCGATGGGGGGGCCTACAATGAGCAGTACTTC.

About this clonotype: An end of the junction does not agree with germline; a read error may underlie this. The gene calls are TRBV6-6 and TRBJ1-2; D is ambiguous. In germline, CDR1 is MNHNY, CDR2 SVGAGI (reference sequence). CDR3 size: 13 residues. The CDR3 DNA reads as TGTGCCCGCAGTTACACTTTGAACTATGGCTACACCTTC. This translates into CARSYTLNYGYTF.

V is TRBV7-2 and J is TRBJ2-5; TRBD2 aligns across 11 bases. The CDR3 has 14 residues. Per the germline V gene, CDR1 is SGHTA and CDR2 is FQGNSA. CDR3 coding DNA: TGTGCAGACGGAGTTAGCGGGAGGGCCGGTGAGCAGTACTTC. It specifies CADGVSGRAGEQYF.

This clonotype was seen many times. The CDR3 sequence is CASSPRGADSSNTEAFF. Here the CDR3 DNA reads TGTGCCAGCAGCCCGCGGGGGGCGGACTCATCAAACACTGAAGCTTTCTTT. The chain combines TRBV9 with TRBJ1-1; a possible D gene is TRBD1 (6 bases). V was cut by 4 bases and J by 2 bases, with 21 bases left in between. The length of the CDR3 is 17 residues. The germline gives CDR1 SGDLS, CDR2 YYNGEE.

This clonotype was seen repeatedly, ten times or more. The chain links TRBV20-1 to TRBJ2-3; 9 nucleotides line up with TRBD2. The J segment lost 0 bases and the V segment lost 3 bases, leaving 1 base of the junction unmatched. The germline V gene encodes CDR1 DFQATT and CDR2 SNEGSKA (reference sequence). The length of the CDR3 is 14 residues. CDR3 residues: CSARTSGSTDTQYF. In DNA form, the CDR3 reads TGCAGTGCTAGGACTAGCGGAAGCACAGATACGCAGTATTTT.

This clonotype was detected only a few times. The CDR3 coding sequence is TGTGCCAGCAGGAGGACCTCCTACAATGAGCAGTTCTTC. Protein sequence: CASRRTSYNEQFF. The chain couples TRBV14 to TRBJ2-1; unclear D gene. V lost 6 bases and J 0 bases, leaving 6 bases between the germline ends. In germline, CDR1 is SGHDN, CDR2 FVKESK. This CDR3 is built from 13 residues.

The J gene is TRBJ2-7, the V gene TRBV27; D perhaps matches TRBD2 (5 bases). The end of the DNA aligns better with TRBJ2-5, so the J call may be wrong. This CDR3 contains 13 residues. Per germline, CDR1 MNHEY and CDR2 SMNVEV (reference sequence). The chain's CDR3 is CASSPEVRETQYF. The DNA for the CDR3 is TGTGCCAGCAGTCCGGAGGTCCGGGAGACCCAGTACTTC.

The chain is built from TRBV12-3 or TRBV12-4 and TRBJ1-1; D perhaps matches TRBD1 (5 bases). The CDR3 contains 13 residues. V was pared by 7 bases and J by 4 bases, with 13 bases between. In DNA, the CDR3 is TGTGCCAGCACAGCAGGGTATGGCACTGAAGCTTTCTTT. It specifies CASTAGYGTEAFF.

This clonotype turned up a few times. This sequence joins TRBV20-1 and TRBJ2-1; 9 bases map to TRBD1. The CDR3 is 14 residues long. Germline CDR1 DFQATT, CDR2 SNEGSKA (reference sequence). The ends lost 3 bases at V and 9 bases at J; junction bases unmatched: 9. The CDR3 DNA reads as TGCAGTGCTAGCCCTCGAGGGACAGGGCGTGAGCAGTTCTTC. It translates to CSASPRGTGREQFF.

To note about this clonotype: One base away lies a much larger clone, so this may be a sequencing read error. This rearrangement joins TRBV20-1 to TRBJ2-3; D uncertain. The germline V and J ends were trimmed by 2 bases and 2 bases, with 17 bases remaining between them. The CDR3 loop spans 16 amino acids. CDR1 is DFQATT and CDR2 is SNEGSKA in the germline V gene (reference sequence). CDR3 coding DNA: TGCAGTGCTAGACCGGTGCGTTGGGGTATCACAGATACGCAGTATTTT. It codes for CSARPVRWGITDTQYF.

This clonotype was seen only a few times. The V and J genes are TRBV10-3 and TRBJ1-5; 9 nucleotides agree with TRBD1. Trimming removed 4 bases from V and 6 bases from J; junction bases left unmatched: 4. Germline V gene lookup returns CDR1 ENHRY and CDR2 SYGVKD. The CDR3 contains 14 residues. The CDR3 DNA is TGTGCCATCAGTGGACAGGGGGAGGCTCAGCCCCAGCATTTT. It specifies CAISGQGEAQPQHF.

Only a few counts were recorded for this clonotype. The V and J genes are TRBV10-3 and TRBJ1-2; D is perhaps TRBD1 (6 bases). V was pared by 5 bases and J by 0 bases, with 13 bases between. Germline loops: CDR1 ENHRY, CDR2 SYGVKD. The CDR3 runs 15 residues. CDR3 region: CAISSWTATNYGYTF. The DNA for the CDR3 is TGTGCCATCAGTTCCTGGACAGCAACTAACTATGGCTACACCTTC.

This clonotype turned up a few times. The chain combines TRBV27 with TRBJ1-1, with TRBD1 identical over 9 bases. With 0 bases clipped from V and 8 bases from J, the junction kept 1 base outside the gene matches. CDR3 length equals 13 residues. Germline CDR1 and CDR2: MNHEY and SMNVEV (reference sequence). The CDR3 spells CASSLSGTGEAFF. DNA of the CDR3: TGTGCCAGCAGTTTATCAGGGACAGGGGAAGCTTTCTTT.

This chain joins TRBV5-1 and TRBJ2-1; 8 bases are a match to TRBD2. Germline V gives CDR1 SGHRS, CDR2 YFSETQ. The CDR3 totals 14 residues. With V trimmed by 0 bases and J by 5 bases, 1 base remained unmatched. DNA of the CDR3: TGCGCCAGCAGCTTGGATAGCGGGAACAATGAGCAGTTCTTC. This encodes CASSLDSGNNEQFF. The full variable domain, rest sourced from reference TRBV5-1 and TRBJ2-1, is KAGVTQTPRYLIKTRGQQVTLSCSPISGHRSVSWYQQTPGQGLQFLFEYFSETQRNKGNFPGRFSGRQFSNSRSEMNVSTLELGDSALYLCASSLDSGNNEQFFGPGTRLTVL.

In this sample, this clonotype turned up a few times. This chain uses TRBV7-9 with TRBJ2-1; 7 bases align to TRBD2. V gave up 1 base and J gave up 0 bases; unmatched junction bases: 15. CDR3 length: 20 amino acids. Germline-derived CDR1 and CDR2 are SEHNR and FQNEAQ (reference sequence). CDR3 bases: TGTGCCAGCAGCTTAGTTCCCAGGTACGCACTAGCGTCCTCCTACAATGAGCAGTTCTTC. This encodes CASSLVPRYALASSYNEQFF.

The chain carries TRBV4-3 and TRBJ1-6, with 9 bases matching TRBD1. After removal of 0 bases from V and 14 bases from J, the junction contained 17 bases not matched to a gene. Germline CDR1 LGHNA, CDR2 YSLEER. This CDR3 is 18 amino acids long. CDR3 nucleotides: TGCGCCAGCAGCCAAGATTCTGGGACAGGGAATAGCTTCTTCACCCTCCACTTT. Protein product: CASSQDSGTGNSFFTLHF.

In DNA form, the CDR3 reads TGCAGCGTTGACCCTCGAGGACAGTCCAACATTCAGTACTTC. This sequence encodes CSVDPRGQSNIQYF. The chain employs TRBV29-1 and TRBJ2-4; a possible D gene is TRBD1 (6 bases). The CDR3 totals 14 residues. From germline, CDR1 is SQVTM and CDR2 ANQGSEA. V lost 3 bases and J 7 bases, leaving 16 bases between the germline ends.

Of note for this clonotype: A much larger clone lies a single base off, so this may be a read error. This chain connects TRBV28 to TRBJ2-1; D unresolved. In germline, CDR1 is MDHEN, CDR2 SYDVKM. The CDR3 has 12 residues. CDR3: CAGSRGRNEQFF. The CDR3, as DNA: TGTGCCGGCAGTCGAGGTCGAAATGAGCAGTTCTTC.

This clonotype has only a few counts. The CDR3 region has the DNA TGCAGTGCTAGAGGTGCGGCAGGTCTGAACACTGAAGCTTTCTTT. It is translated as CSARGAAGLNTEAFF. This chain joins TRBV20-1 and TRBJ1-1; D uncertain. CDR3 length: 15 amino acids. Germline assignment: CDR1 DFQATT and CDR2 SNEGSKA (reference sequence). V was cut by 1 base and J by 0 bases, with 12 bases left in between.